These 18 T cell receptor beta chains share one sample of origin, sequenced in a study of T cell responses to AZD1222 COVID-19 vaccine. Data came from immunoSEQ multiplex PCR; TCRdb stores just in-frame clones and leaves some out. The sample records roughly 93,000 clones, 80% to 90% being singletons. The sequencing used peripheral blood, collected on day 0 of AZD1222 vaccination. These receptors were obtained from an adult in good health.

DNA of the CDR3: TGTGCCACCAAAGGCTCTCTTCTTAACACAGATACGCAGTATTTT. This translates into CATKGSLLNTDTQYF. The chain is built from TRBV19 and TRBJ2-3, with D unresolved. The CDR3 sequence is 15 residues long. Trimming left V 10 bases short and J 2 bases short, with 19 bases between. CDR1 and CDR2 (germline): LNHDA, SQIVND (reference sequence). Looking up the rest from reference TRBV19 and TRBJ2-3 gives the full variable domain: DGGITQSPKYLFRKEGQNVTLSCEQNLNHDAMYWYRQDPGQGLRLIYYSQIVNDFQKGDIAEGYSVSREKKESFPLTVTSAQKNPTAFYLCATKGSLLNTDTQYFGPGTRLTVL.

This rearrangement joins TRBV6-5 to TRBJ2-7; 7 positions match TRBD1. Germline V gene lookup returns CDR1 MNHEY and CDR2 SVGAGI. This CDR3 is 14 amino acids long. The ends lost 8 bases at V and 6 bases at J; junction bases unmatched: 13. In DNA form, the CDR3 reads TGTGCCAGCGTCCCGACAGGGAAATTTAGCGAGCAGTACTTC. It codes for CASVPTGKFSEQYF.

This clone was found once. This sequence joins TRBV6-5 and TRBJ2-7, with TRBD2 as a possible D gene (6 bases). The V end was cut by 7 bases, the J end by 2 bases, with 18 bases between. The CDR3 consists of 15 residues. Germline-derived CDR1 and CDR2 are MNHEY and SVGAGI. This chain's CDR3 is CASNPIRGATYEQYF. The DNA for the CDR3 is TGTGCCAGCAACCCAATTCGCGGGGCTACCTACGAGCAGTACTTC.

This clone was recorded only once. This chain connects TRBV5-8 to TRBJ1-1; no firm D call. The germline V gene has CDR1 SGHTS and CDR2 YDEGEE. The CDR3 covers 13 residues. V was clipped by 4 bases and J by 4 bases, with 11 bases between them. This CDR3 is CASSKASVTEAFF. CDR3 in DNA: TGTGCCAGCAGCAAGGCGTCGGTCACTGAAGCTTTCTTT.

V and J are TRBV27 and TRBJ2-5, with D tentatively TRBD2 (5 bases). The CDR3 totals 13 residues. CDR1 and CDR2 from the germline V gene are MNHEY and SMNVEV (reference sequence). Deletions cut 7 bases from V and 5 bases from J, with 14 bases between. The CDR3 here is CASMRASRETQYF. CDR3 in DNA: TGTGCCAGCATGAGGGCCAGCAGGGAGACCCAGTACTTC.

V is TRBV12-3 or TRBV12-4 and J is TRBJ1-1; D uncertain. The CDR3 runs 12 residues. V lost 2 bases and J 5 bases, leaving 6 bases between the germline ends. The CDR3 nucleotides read TGTGCCAGCAGTTTACTGGCTACTGAAGCTTTCTTT. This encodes CASSLLATEAFF.

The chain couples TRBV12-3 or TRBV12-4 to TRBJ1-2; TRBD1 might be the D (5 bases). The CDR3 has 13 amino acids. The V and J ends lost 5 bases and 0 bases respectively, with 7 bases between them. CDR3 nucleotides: TGTGCCAGCAGTGAGACAGCTAACTATGGCTACACCTTC. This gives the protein CASSETANYGYTF.

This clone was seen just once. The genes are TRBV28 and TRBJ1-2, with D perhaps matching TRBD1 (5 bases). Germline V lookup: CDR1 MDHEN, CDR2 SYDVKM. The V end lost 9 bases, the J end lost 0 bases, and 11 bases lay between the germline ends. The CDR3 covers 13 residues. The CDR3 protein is CASVSTANYGYTF. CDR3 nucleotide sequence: TGTGCCAGTGTCTCGACAGCTAACTATGGCTACACCTTC.

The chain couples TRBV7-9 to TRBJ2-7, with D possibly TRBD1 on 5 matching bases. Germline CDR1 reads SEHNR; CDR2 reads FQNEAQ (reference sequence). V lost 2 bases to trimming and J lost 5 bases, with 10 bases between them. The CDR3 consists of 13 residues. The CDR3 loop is CASSLQGPDEQYF. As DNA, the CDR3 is TGTGCCAGCAGCTTACAGGGTCCGGACGAGCAGTACTTC.

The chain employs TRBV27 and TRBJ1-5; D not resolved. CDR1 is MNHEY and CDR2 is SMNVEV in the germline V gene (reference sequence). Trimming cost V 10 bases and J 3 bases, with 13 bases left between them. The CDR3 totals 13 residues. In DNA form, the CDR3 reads TGTGCCACCATCCGGGATAACAATCAGCCCCAGCATTTT. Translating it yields CATIRDNNQPQHF.

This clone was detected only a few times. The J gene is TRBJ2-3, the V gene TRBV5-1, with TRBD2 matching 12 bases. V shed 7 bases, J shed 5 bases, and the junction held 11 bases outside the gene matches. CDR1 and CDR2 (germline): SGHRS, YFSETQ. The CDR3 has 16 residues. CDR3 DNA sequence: TGCGCCAGCGCCGCCTCTCTAGCGGGGGGGGAAGATACGCAGTATTTT. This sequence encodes CASAASLAGGEDTQYF.

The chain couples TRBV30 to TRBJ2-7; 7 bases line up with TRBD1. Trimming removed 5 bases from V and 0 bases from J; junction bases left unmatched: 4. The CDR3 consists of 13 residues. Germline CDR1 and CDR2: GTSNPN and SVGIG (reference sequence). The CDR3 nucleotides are TGTGCCTGGCAGGGGGAAAGCTCCTACGAGCAGTACTTC. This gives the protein CAWQGESSYEQYF.

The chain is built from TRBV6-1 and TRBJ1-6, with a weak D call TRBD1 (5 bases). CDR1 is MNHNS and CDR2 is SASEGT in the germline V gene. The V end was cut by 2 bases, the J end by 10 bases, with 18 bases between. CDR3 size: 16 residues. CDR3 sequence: CASSERGQGLDSPLHF. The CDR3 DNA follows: TGTGCCAGCAGTGAAAGAGGTCAGGGCTTGGACTCACCCCTCCACTTT.

CDR3 residues: CAWARGQTGNTIYF. Written as DNA, the CDR3 is TGTGCCTGGGCCAGGGGACAGACTGGAAACACCATATATTTT. V gene TRBV30 combines with J gene TRBJ1-3, with 7 nucleotides matching TRBD1. V trimming: 5 bases; J trimming: 2 bases; junction bases outside the gene matches: 6. This CDR3 has 14 residues. Germline loops: CDR1 GTSNPN, CDR2 SVGIG (reference sequence).

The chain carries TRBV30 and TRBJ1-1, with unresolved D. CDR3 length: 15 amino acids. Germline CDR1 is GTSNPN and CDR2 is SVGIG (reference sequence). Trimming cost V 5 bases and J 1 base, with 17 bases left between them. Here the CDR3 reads CAWSIFYEGNTEAFF. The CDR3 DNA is TGTGCCTGGTCTATATTCTATGAGGGGAACACTGAAGCTTTCTTT. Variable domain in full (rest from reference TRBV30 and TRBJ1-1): SQTIHQWPATLVQPVGSPLSLECTVEGTSNPNLYWYRQAAGRGLQLLFYSVGIGQISSEVPQNLSASRPQDRQFILSSKKLLLSDSGFYLCAWSIFYEGNTEAFFGQGTRLTVV.

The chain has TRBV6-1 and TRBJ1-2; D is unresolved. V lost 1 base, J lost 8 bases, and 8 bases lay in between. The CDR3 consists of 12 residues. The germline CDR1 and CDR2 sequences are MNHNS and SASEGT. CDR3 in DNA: TGTGCCAGCAGTGAAGAGGGATGGGGCTACACCTTC. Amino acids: CASSEEGWGYTF.

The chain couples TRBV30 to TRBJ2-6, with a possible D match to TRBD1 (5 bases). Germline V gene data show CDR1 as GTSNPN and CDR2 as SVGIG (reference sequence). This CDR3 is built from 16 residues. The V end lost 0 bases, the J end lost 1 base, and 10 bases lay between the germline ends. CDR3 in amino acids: CAWSVRRGSGANVLTF. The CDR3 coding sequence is TGTGCCTGGAGTGTACGAAGGGGATCTGGGGCCAACGTCCTGACTTTC.

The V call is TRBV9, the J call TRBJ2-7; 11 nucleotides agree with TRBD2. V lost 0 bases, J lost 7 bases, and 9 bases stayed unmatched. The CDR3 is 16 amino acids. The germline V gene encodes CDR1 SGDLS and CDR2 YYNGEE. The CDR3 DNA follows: TGTGCCAGCAGCGTAGGGGGACTAGCGGATCCCTTAGAGCAGTACTTC. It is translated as CASSVGGLADPLEQYF.